A single sample gave rise to the 5 T cell receptor beta chains below, sequenced in a study of a mutant IDH1 vaccine in newly diagnosed glioma. Measured with immunoSEQ multiplex PCR; TCRdb has only the in-frame clones, and not every one. Of around 56,000 clones listed, about 81% are singletons. Time point here: week 23, last vaccination. Vaccinated patients received 300 ug of mutant IDH1 20-mer peptide per dose, with topical imiquimod. Their antigen targets remain unknown. The sample consisted of PBMCs, taken from a glioma patient whose treatment included an IDH1 peptide vaccine. The receptors stem from a middle-aged woman with glioma. Some clones in this sample may be carry-over from other donors' samples.

This chain connects TRBV5-6 to TRBJ2-7; a weak D match, TRBD2 (5 bases). Germline V CDR1 and CDR2: SGHDT, YYEEEE. This CDR3 comprises 14 residues. V dropped 0 bases and J dropped 0 bases, with 7 bases sitting between them. This CDR3 is CASSLAGISYEQYF. The CDR3 region has the DNA TGTGCCAGCAGCTTGGCCGGGATCTCCTACGAGCAGTACTTC. Combining the CDR3 with reference TRBV5-6 and TRBJ2-7 gives the whole variable domain DAGVTQSPTHLIKTRGQQVTLRCSPKSGHDTVSWYQQALGQGPQFIFQYYEEEERQRGNFPDRFSGHQFPNYSSELNVNALLLGDSALYLCASSLAGISYEQYFGPGTRLTVT.

The V call is TRBV9, the J call TRBJ1-1; 8 bases agree with TRBD1. Looked up from germline, CDR1 is SGDLS and CDR2 is YYNGEE. CDR3 length: 18 residues. V trimming: 0 bases; J trimming: 2 bases; junction bases outside the gene matches: 12. This CDR3 is CASSVENRQGRINTEAFF. The CDR3 DNA sequence: TGTGCCAGCAGCGTAGAAAATCGACAGGGGCGTATAAACACTGAAGCTTTCTTT.

As concerns this clone: The junction shows a germline mismatch at one end, possibly a read error. The V call is TRBV7-7, the J call TRBJ2-5; 9 bases are shared with TRBD1. Per germline, CDR1 SSHAT and CDR2 FNYEAQ (reference sequence). The CDR3 covers 14 residues. CDR3 residues: CASSPQQGAETQYF. Here the CDR3 DNA reads TGTGCTAGCAGCCCCCAACAGGGGGCAGAGACCCAGTACTTC.

The chain has TRBV7-2 and TRBJ1-5; TRBD1 agrees at 7 bases. J lost 5 bases, V lost 3 bases, and 4 bases had no gene match. From germline, CDR1 is SGHTA and CDR2 FQGNSA. The CDR3 extends over 14 amino acids. The CDR3 DNA reads as TGTGCCAGCAGCTTTTTAGGGGGCCATCAGCCCCAGCATTTT. Amino acids: CASSFLGGHQPQHF.

The rearrangement links TRBV5-8 to TRBJ2-7; D might be TRBD1 (6 bases). The germline V gene encodes CDR1 SGHTS and CDR2 YDEGEE. The CDR3 totals 14 residues. The ends were cut back, 1 base at V and 3 bases at J, with 11 bases in the middle. CDR3 nucleotide sequence: TGTGCCAGCAGCTTGAGGGGGACCCTCTACGAGCAGTACTTC. Translating gives CASSLRGTLYEQYF.